The source of this TCR beta chain is a study of regulatory T cells in long-lasting Graves disease. Study-level results: Newly diagnosed patients had higher TCR diversity than persistent Graves' patients did.

To make TCR beta libraries, researchers used iRepertoire HTBI primers and Arm-PCR of CDR3 regions. TCRdb re-called the multiplex PCR reads with MiXCR, one entry per CDR3 protein. Here the sample spans over 500,000 distinct CDR3 sequences, around 17% being singletons. The germline V gene encodes CDR1 MRHNA and CDR2 SNTAGT. There are 17 residues in the CDR3. The V end lost 8 bases, the J end lost 2 bases, and 24 bases lay between the germline ends. This clonotype was seen only a few times. What it binds is unknown. Time point: newly diagnosed GD, antithyroid drugs for less than 3 months. Researchers made the TCR library from RNA that was extracted from PBMCs. This sample was also put to use in a study of T cells in Graves' hyperthyroidism and ophthalmopathy. That paper adds: HTBI primers were the set used in a first-round RT-PCR of the TCR CDR3.

This TCR was sampled from a woman in her 30s with Graves disease. The rearrangement links TRBV6-4 to TRBJ1-1; D remains unclear. The sequences come from peripheral blood mononuclear cells (PBMCs), collected at new diagnosis, from a patient treated with antithyroid drugs. CDR3: CASLLTLTDSPNTEAFF. The CDR3 nucleotides read TGTGCCAGCCTGCTTACTTTAACGGATTCTCCTAACACTGAAGCTTTCTTT.